This T cell receptor (beta chain) was found in a study of blood T cell repertoires in COVID-19. In the study overall: Samples taken during acute and convalescent COVID-19 were collected in the United States, Italy and Spain. PBMCs, B-cell-depleted T cells, or T cells provided the cDNA or gDNA that made up the material.

This clone was counted between two and nine times. The CDR3 is 16 amino acids. V lost 1 base and J lost 2, with 11 bases in between. The germline V gene encodes CDR1 LGHDT and CDR2 YNNKEL (reference sequence). Original processing methods: Amplification of reference gene primers was used by the study to estimate nucleated cell counts. Some clones are missing from TCRdb's copy, which holds only in-frame ones; the method was immunoSEQ multiplex PCR. That table furnishes V, J and clone size, whereas the DNA furnished D and trimming. The table includes some 40,000 clones, roughly nine tenths detected once.

The TCR sequence derives from a man aged 50 to 59 with active COVID-19. This chain links TRBV3-1 (or the pseudogene TRBV3-2) with TRBJ2-2, with D possibly TRBD2 on 6 matching bases. Input material: peripheral blood. The CDR3 loop is CASSQVPGDNTGELFF. The CDR3 DNA reads TGTGCCAGCAGCCAAGTCCCGGGAGACAACACCGGGGAGCTGTTTTTT.